The 24 T cell receptor beta chains presented below share a single source sample, sequenced in a study of blood T cell repertoires in COVID-19. Data came from immunoSEQ multiplex PCR; TCRdb stores just in-frame clones and leaves some out. This table has over 50,000 clones, roughly 87% appearing once. Material for sequencing was peripheral blood. Receptors originate from a man over 45 with active COVID-19.

Within the sample, this clone is medium-sized (0.01 to 0.1%). The chain couples TRBV2 to TRBJ1-6; 10 nucleotides match TRBD1. CDR3 length: 13 residues. V was pared by 7 bases and J by 11 bases, with 5 bases of the junction left unmatched. Germline-derived CDR1 and CDR2 are SNHLY and FYNNEI. CDR3 sequence: CASTMDRGTPLHF. The CDR3 DNA is TGTGCCAGCACCATGGACAGGGGGACACCCCTCCACTTT.

The chain links TRBV7-9 to TRBJ2-7; the match to TRBD1 covers 11 bases. This CDR3 is 15 amino acids long. Germline values: CDR1 SEHNR, CDR2 FQNEAQ (reference sequence). The V and J ends lost 5 bases and 5 bases, in that order; junction bases with no gene match: 8. CDR3 in amino acids: CASSPPGQGGNEQYF. In DNA, the CDR3 is TGTGCCAGCAGCCCCCCGGGACAGGGGGGGAACGAGCAGTACTTC.

The chain recombines TRBV30 with TRBJ2-1, with D maybe TRBD1 (5 bases). The CDR3 totals 12 residues. V was cut by 4 bases and J by 8 bases, with 12 bases left in between. Germline CDR1 and CDR2: GTSNPN and SVGIG (reference sequence). CDR3 sequence (DNA): TGTGCCTGGACGCAGGGTTTACATGAGCAGTTCTTC. Residues: CAWTQGLHEQFF.

The chain links TRBV5-6 to TRBJ1-2, with no clear D. The CDR3 consists of 12 residues. V lost 4 bases, J lost 7 bases, and 11 bases lay in between. CDR1 is SGHDT, CDR2 YYEEEE, per germline. CDR3: CASSLNTGGYTF. Here the CDR3 DNA reads TGTGCCAGCAGCCTAAATACTGGTGGCTACACCTTC.

This sequence joins TRBV6-5 and TRBJ2-1; 8 bases line up with TRBD2. Per germline, CDR1 MNHEY and CDR2 SVGAGI. This CDR3 region has 15 residues. The trim removed 2 bases at V and 1 base at J, leaving 1 base unmatched. In DNA, the CDR3 is TGTGCCAGCAGTTACCGGGAGGGTTCCTACAATGAGCAGTTCTTC. As protein: CASSYREGSYNEQFF.

CDR3 bases: TGTGCCTGGAGGGGAGGCCGGGGCCGTTTTTACGAGCAGTACTTC. Its translation is CAWRGGRGRFYEQYF. This rearrangement joins TRBV30 to TRBJ2-7, with D maybe TRBD2 (6 bases). V lost 3 bases and J 4 bases, leaving 19 bases between the germline ends. CDR1 GTSNPN and CDR2 SVGIG come from the germline V gene (reference sequence). The CDR3 sequence is 15 residues long.

In DNA, the CDR3 is TGTGCCAGCAGGGGAAGCGGGACTGAACACCTTTATGGCTACACCTTC. Encoded protein: CASRGSGTEHLYGYTF. The chain has TRBV27 and TRBJ1-2, with D possibly TRBD1 on 5 matching bases. The CDR3 runs 16 residues. Trimming pared 6 bases from V and 5 bases from J, leaving 22 bases between. From germline, CDR1 is MNHEY and CDR2 SMNVEV (reference sequence).

This chain uses TRBV18 with TRBJ2-7; TRBD1 matches 7 bases. The CDR3 sequence is 16 residues long. V gave up 3 bases and J gave up 3 bases; unmatched junction bases: 11. CDR1 and CDR2 (germline): KGHSH, LQKENI. CDR3 in DNA: TGTGCCAGCTCACCCCAAGGACAGGACCCCCTCTACGAGCAGTACTTC. Translation: CASSPQGQDPLYEQYF.

The chain links TRBV5-1 to TRBJ2-7; 13 bases fit TRBD2. V gave up 4 bases and J gave up 4 bases; unmatched junction bases: 11. There are 17 residues in the CDR3. Looked up from germline, CDR1 is SGHRS and CDR2 is YFSETQ. This CDR3 is CASSKLAGGPEGYEQYF. CDR3 DNA sequence: TGCGCCAGCAGCAAACTAGCGGGAGGGCCGGAAGGTTACGAGCAGTACTTC. Using reference TRBV5-1 and TRBJ2-7 for the parts outside the CDR3, the full variable domain is KAGVTQTPRYLIKTRGQQVTLSCSPISGHRSVSWYQQTPGQGLQFLFEYFSETQRNKGNFPGRFSGRQFSNSRSEMNVSTLELGDSALYLCASSKLAGGPEGYEQYFGPGTRLTVT.

The chain couples TRBV6-2 or TRBV6-3 to TRBJ2-1; 9 bases agree with TRBD2. This CDR3 has 14 amino acids. The germline V gene encodes CDR1 MNHEY and CDR2 SVGEGT. Germline trimming cut 2 bases from V and 10 bases from J; bases unmatched to any gene: 6. The CDR3 region is CASSYAGGSPEQFF. The CDR3 DNA follows: TGTGCCAGCAGTTACGCGGGGGGGTCCCCCGAGCAGTTCTTC.

The rearrangement links TRBV2 to TRBJ2-3, with D hard to call. The CDR3 is made up of 12 amino acids. Trimming took off 3 bases at V and 5 bases at J, with 6 bases between the two ends. CDR1 is SNHLY and CDR2 is FYNNEI in the germline V gene. CDR3 protein: CASSDRVDTQYF. The CDR3 coding sequence is TGTGCCAGCAGTGATCGGGTAGATACGCAGTATTTT.

This clone was picked up one time. The V and J genes are TRBV4-3 and TRBJ2-4, with D tentatively TRBD2 (6 bases). The CDR3 is made up of 14 amino acids. The germline gives CDR1 LGHNA, CDR2 YSLEER. V was pared by 0 bases and J by 8 bases, with 11 bases between. This CDR3 is CASSQDRRGDIQYF. CDR3 in DNA: TGCGCCAGCAGCCAAGACAGGCGGGGCGACATTCAGTACTTC.

The genes are TRBV29-1 and TRBJ1-1, with 7 bases lining up with TRBD1. From germline, CDR1 is SQVTM and CDR2 ANQGSEA. The CDR3 totals 15 residues. The trim removed 3 bases at V and 1 base at J, leaving 8 bases unmatched. The CDR3 nucleotides are TGCAGCGTTGAGACGGGACAGCATGGGAACACTGAAGCTTTCTTT. It codes for CSVETGQHGNTEAFF.

The chain has TRBV6-1 and TRBJ1-3, with TRBD1 matching 7 bases. Germline V gene data show CDR1 as MNHNS and CDR2 as SASEGT. The V segment lost 1 base and the J segment 3 bases; nucleotides outside the gene matches: 3. The CDR3 length is 15 residues. For the CDR3, the DNA is TGTGCCAGCAGTGAAGAGGCAGGGGGTGGAAACACCATATATTTT. Encoded protein: CASSEEAGGGNTIYF.

The chain couples TRBV4-1 to TRBJ1-1, with 9 bases identical to TRBD1. This CDR3 contains 15 residues. CDR1 MGHRA and CDR2 YSYEKL come from the germline V gene. Unmatched junction bases numbered 5, after V lost 3 bases and J lost 3 bases. CDR3 sequence: CASSHPRTGDTEAFF. The CDR3 DNA reads as TGCGCCAGCAGCCACCCCCGGACAGGGGACACTGAAGCTTTCTTT.

The chain employs TRBV5-1 and TRBJ2-3, with unresolved D. The ends were cut back, 0 bases at V and 4 bases at J, with 18 bases in the middle. This CDR3 is 17 amino acids long. Looked up from germline, CDR1 is SGHRS and CDR2 is YFSETQ. CDR3 amino acids: CASSLAGQLDSSDTQYF. CDR3 DNA sequence: TGCGCCAGCAGCTTGGCCGGCCAGCTCGACTCGTCAGATACGCAGTATTTT.

The chain carries TRBV9 and TRBJ2-1; weak D call: TRBD2 (6 bases). This CDR3 comprises 15 residues. Trimming cost V 4 bases and J 1 base, with 12 bases left between them. Germline V gives CDR1 SGDLS, CDR2 YYNGEE. The CDR3 sequence is CASSPAGGSYNEQFF. The CDR3, as DNA: TGTGCCAGCAGCCCAGCCGGGGGTTCCTACAATGAGCAGTTCTTC.

Only one count was recorded for this clone. The germline gene is not matched at one end of the junction; a read error may be the cause. The rearrangement links TRBV7-7 to TRBJ2-1; 8 bases agree with TRBD2. The CDR3 spans 15 residues. CDR1 and CDR2 from the germline V gene are SSHAT and FNYEAQ (reference sequence). The DNA for the CDR3 is TGTGCTAGCAGCTCCCAGGGACTAGAAGGGAATGAGCAGTTCTTC. Its protein product is CASSSQGLEGNEQFF. Based on the CDR3 plus reference TRBV7-7 and TRBJ2-1, the full variable domain is GAGVSQSPRYKVTKRGQDVTLRCDPISSHATLYWYQQALGQGPEFLTYFNYEAQPDKSGLPSDRFSAERPEGSISTLTIQRTEQRDSAMYRCASSSQGLEGNEQFFGPGTRLTVL.

The CDR3 sequence: CSASPSGPQFF. The CDR3 DNA is TGCAGTGCTAGCCCTAGCGGCCCTCAGTTCTTC. The chain is built from TRBV20-1 and TRBJ2-1, with 7 nucleotides matching TRBD2. This CDR3 is built from 11 residues. The germline V gene encodes CDR1 DFQATT and CDR2 SNEGSKA (reference sequence). V dropped 3 bases and J dropped 13; count of bases not matched to a gene: 6.

This rearrangement joins TRBV19 to TRBJ2-5; TRBD1 aligns across 7 bases. The germline gives CDR1 LNHDA, CDR2 SQIVND (reference sequence). V lost 3 bases, J lost 1 base, and 2 bases stayed unmatched. CDR3 length equals 14 residues. Written as DNA, the CDR3 is TGTGCCAGTAGTATTTGGGACAGCCAAGAGACCCAGTACTTC. Residues: CASSIWDSQETQYF.

The chain uses TRBV5-3 and TRBJ2-2; 7 bases align to TRBD1. TRBV5-3 is marked as an open reading frame, function uncertain. Trimming cost V 4 bases and J 4 bases; bases outside gene matches: 16. CDR3 length equals 18 residues. The CDR3, as DNA: TGTGCCAGAAGCCCAACTTACCCAGGGGGTCCGAGCACCGGGGAGCTGTTTTTT. Translated, it gives CARSPTYPGGPSTGELFF.

The chain combines TRBV28 with TRBJ1-2; no reliable D call. This CDR3 has 12 amino acids. Deletions cut 5 bases from V and 4 bases from J, with 8 bases between. The germline gives CDR1 MDHEN, CDR2 SYDVKM. DNA for the CDR3: TGTGCCAGCAGTATTCCAGGCTATGGCTACACCTTC. Amino acid sequence: CASSIPGYGYTF.

This sequence joins TRBV7-3 and TRBJ1-2, with D possibly TRBD1 on 5 matching bases. Germline V gene lookup returns CDR1 SGHTA and CDR2 FQGTGA. The CDR3 spans 14 residues. The V and J ends lost 1 base and 8 bases respectively, with 14 bases between them. The CDR3 reads CASSLRGGEGGYTF. CDR3 in DNA: TGTGCCAGCAGCTTAAGAGGAGGGGAAGGCGGCTACACCTTC. Using reference TRBV7-3 and TRBJ1-2 for the parts outside the CDR3, the full variable domain is GAGVSQTPSNKVTEKGKYVELRCDPISGHTALYWYRQSLGQGPEFLIYFQGTGAADDSGLPNDRFFAVRPEGSVSTLKIQRTERGDSAVYLCASSLRGGEGGYTFGSGTRLTVV.

The chain combines TRBV7-8 with TRBJ2-7, with 10 bases matching TRBD2. The CDR3 runs 14 residues. The germline V gene has CDR1 SGHVS and CDR2 FQNEAQ. V shed 1 base, J shed 7 bases, and the junction held 4 bases outside the gene matches. The DNA for the CDR3 is TGTGCCAGCAGCTTAGGGCTAGCGGGAGTAGAGCAGTACTTC. Protein: CASSLGLAGVEQYF.